A single T cell receptor beta chain is shown here with its context. Its antigen remains unknown. This specimen comes from a study of T cell responses to AZD1222 COVID-19 vaccine. Study as a whole: Pooled samples include second doses given at about 4 or 12 weeks. General observations from the study: Dominant at 160-218 and 743-854, vaccine-associated CD4 TCRs also spanned spike. Sampled repertoires all dated from after the peak T cell response. Spike-specific TCR depth and breadth grew after two AZD1222 doses.

Measured with immunoSEQ multiplex PCR; TCRdb has only the in-frame clones, and not every one. The table shows over 120,000 clones, with 80% to 90% occurring only once. Losses at the gene ends were 4 bases for V and 7 bases for J; bases not matched to a gene: 6. CDR1 is SEHNR, CDR2 FQNEAQ, per germline (reference sequence). The CDR3 spans 14 residues. V gene TRBV7-9 combines with J gene TRBJ2-1; the match to TRBD2 covers 8 bases. The sample in question was peripheral blood, obtained on day 0 of AZD1222 vaccination. The TCR originated in an adult in good health. The chain's CDR3 is CASSSRGGLNEQFF. The CDR3, as DNA: TGTGCCAGCAGCTCCCGGGGGGGCCTTAATGAGCAGTTCTTC. The full variable domain, its missing parts supplied by reference TRBV7-9 and TRBJ2-1, is DTGVSQNPRHKITKRGQNVTFRCDPISEHNRLYWYRQTLGQGPEFLTYFQNEAQLEKSRLLSDRFSAERPKGSFSTLEIQRTEQGDSAMYLCASSSRGGLNEQFFGPGTRLTVL.